This T cell receptor (beta chain) stems from a study of blood T cell repertoires in COVID-19. The data were produced by immunoSEQ multiplex PCR, yet TCRdb's version contains in-frame clones alone and is incomplete. This sample has roughly 80,000 clones; approximately 91% occur once, and the top ten carry 2.5% to 3.5%. CDR3 size: 15 residues. The germline CDR1 and CDR2 sequences are SGHTA and FQGTGA. J was trimmed by 4 bases and V by 1 base; bases with no gene match: 3. Sequenced: peripheral blood. The clonotype comes from a woman aged 80 or over with acute or convalescent COVID-19. The rearrangement links TRBV7-3 to TRBJ2-1; 8 nucleotides match TRBD2. The CDR3 DNA reads as TGTGCCAGCAGCTTAATAGCGGGGTCTTACAATGAGCAGTTCTTC. This sequence encodes CASSLIAGSYNEQFF.